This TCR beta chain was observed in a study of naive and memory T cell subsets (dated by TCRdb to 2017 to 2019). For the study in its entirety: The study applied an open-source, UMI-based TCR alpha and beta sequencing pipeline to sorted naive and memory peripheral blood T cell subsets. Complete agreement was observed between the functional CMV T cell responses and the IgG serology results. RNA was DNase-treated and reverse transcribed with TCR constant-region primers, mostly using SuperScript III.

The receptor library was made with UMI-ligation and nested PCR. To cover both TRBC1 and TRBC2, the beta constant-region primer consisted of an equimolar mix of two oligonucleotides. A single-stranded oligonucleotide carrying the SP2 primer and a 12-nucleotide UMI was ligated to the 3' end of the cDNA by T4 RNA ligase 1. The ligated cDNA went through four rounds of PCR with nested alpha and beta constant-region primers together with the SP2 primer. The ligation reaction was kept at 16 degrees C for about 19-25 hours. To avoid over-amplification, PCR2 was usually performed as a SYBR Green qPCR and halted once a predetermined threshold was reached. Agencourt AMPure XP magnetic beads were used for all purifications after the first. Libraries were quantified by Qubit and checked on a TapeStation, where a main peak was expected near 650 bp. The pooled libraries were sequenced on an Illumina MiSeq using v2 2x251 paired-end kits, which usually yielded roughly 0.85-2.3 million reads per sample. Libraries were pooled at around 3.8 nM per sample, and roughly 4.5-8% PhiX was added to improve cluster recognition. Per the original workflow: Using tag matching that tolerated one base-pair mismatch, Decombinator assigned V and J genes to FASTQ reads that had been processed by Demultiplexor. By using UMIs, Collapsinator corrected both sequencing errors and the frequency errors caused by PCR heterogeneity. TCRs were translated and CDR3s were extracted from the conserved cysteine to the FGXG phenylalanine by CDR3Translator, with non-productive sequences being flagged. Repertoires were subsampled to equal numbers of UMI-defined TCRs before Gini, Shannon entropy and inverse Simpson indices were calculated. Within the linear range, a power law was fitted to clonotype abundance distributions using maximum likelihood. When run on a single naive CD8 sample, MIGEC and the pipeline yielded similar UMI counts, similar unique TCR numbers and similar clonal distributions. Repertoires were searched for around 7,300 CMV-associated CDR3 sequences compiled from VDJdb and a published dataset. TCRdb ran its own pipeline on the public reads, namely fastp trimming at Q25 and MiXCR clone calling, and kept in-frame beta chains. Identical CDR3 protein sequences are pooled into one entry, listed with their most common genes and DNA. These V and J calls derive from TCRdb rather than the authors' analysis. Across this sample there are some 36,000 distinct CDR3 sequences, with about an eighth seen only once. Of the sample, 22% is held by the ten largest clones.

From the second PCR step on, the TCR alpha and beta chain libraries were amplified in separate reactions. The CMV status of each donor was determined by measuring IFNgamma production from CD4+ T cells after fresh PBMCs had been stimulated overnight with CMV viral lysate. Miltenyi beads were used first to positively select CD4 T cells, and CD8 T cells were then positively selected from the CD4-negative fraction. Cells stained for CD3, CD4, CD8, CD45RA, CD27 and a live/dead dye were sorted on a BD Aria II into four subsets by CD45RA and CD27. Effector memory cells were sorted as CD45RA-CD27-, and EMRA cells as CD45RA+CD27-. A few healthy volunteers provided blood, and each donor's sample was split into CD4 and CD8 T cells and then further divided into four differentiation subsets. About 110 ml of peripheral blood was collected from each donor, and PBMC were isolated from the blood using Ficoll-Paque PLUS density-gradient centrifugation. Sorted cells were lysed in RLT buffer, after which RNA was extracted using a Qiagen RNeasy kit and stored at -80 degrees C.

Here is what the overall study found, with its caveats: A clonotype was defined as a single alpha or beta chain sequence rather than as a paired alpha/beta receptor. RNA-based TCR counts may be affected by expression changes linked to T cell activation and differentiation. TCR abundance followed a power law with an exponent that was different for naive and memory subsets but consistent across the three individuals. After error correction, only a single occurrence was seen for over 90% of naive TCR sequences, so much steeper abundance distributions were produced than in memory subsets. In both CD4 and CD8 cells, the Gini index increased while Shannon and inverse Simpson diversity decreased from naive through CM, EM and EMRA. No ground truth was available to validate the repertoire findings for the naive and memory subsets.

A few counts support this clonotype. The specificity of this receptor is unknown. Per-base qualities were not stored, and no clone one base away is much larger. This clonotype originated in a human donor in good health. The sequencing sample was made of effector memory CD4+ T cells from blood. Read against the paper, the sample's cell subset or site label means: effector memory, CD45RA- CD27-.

The CDR3 protein is CASRATAGAGGEEQYF. In nucleotides, the sequence is TGTGCCAGTAGAGCGACCGCAGGGGCAGGAGGGGAAGAGCAGTACTTC. The V and J segments used are TRBV19 and TRBJ2-7; the D gene cannot be resolved beyond TRBD1 or TRBD2, each matching 6 bases. Taken from cysteine to phenylalanine, the CDR3 has 16 residues. Only the CDR3 DNA is retained, 48 bases long and in frame from the first base. Trimming removed 6 bases from V and 7 bases from J, leaving 25 bases between the germline ends. CDR1 and CDR2, looked up from the germline V gene (reference sequence), are LNHDA and SQIVND.